This T cell receptor (beta chain) was retrieved from a study of cytomegalovirus exposure and HLA in healthy donors. This PCR relied on a set of 60 Vbeta primers and 13 Jbeta primers. Repertoires were generated with immunoSEQ multiplex PCR, while TCRdb's copy carries only in-frame clones and drops some. The sample has more than 110,000 clones, over 65% seen once; the top ten hold under 2%. Study-wide findings and caveats: A list of 164 TCR beta chains associated with cytomegalovirus was given. More clonal expansion characterized HLA-associated TCR beta chains than equally common others in a later analysis. It was in a later analysis that TCR association rates were seen to vary by HLA locus, highest for DRB1 and lowest for HLA-C.

This clone was observed a handful of times. What it recognizes is unknown. There are 14 residues in the CDR3. V was pared by 3 bases and J by 7 bases, with 11 bases between. The germline V gene encodes CDR1 SGHRS and CDR2 YFSETQ. Sequencing was performed on PBMCs. The receptor's source is a woman aged 25 to 39 in good health and CMV-seronegative. The rearrangement joins TRBV5-1 to TRBJ1-6, with a tentative D call TRBD1 (5 bases). CDR3 sequence reads: CASSYPGVNSPLHF. Written as DNA, the CDR3 is TGCGCCAGCAGCTACCCGGGGGTGAATTCACCCCTCCACTTT.